Described below is a single T cell receptor (beta chain) sequence and its context. Its antigen is still unknown. These data come from a study of CXCR3-negative and CXCR3-positive naive CD8 T cells. Overall study context: Sequencing yielded some 150 million TRB reads, roughly 1.5 +/- 0.3 million per library. Points from the study as a whole: The TRB CDR3s that CXCR3-positive naive cells carried were more hydrophobic than those of CXCR3-negative naive cells. TRBV-TRBJ usage was alike in naive CXCR3-negative and CXCR3-positive cells but differed in memory cells. Naive subsets had comparable surface CD5, so TRB CDR3 properties gauged TCR strength.

The CDR3 has 13 residues. Looked up from germline, CDR1 is SQVTM and CDR2 is ANQGSEA. CD8+ T cell subsets were each sorted in triplicate, 300,000 to 350,000 cells apiece. The authors made the TRB cDNA libraries by 5' RACE using UMI labels. TCRdb reprocessed the 5' RACE reads and keeps a single row for each CDR3 protein, giving no DNA. The table for this sample gives approximately 140,000 distinct CDR3 sequences. This sequence was found in a human donor in good health. Some clones in this sample may be carry-over from other donors' samples. The gene calls are TRBV29-1 and TRBJ2-1; as DNA is missing, the TRBD1 call by TCRdb cannot be tested. The material sequenced was naive CXCR3+ CD8+ T cells from blood. Subset in this sample: CD45RO-CCR7+CD27+CD95- naive CD8+ T cells expressing CXCR3 (TNR3+). The CDR3 sequence: CSVDPGQGYEQFF.